This T cell receptor (beta chain) was found in a study of T-cell reconstitution after alpha-beta-depleted transplantation in children. Study-level findings and limits: After transplant, at about two months, alpha-beta T cells were reportedly derived from several hundred expanded graft clones.

This clonotype was counted many times. No antigen is known for it. CDR1 and CDR2 from the germline V gene are MDHEN and SYDVKM. Trimming removed 3 bases from V and 4 bases from J, with 8 bases in between. The CDR3 loop spans 13 amino acids. Using unique molecular identifiers, the investigators prepared the TCRbeta library. Via MiXCR, TCRdb re-called the PCR reads, giving one row per CDR3 protein. The top ten clones hold 27% of a sample with roughly 30,000 distinct CDR3 sequences, roughly 6.5% of them seen once. This rearrangement joins TRBV28 to TRBJ2-3; D is unresolved. This receptor was taken from a child younger than two who had a stem cell transplant for acute myeloid leukemia, so the T cells may come from the graft donor. The sample was peripheral blood, taken 60 days after TCRalphabeta/CD19-depleted stem cell transplant. Here the CDR3 DNA reads TGTGCCAGCAGTTTGATCAGGCCAGATACGCAGTATTTT. Protein product: CASSLIRPDTQYF.